Listed below are T cell receptor beta chains from one sample, sequenced in a study of shared clonotypes between healthy human individuals. Sequencing used immunoSEQ multiplex PCR; TCRdb keeps in-frame clones, though not all of them. The sample holds roughly 2.5 million clones, roughly nine tenths seen once. Sequenced: naive CD4+ T cells sorted from blood. These receptors came from a man younger than 30 in good health. Both conserved end residues are part of each CDR3. The D gene is left open where the match is weak. Not every row has a clone size; where given, it reads once, few, many or a size class.

D gene	clone size	V gene	J gene	CDR3 protein	CDR3 DNA
NA	NA	TRBV6-5	TRBJ2-1	CASRRTTNEQFF	TGTGCCAGCAGACGCACGACGAATGAGCAGTTCTTC
NA	NA	TRBV5-1	TRBJ2-2	CASSPSGETGELFF	TGCGCCAGCAGCCCCTCCGGGGAGACCGGGGAGCTGTTTTTT
NA	NA	TRBV7-9	TRBJ2-7	CASSPGINSPYEQYF	TGTGCCAGCAGCCCCGGGATTAATTCTCCCTACGAGCAGTACTTC
NA	few	TRBV28	TRBJ1-6	CASSRTLSSPLHF	TGTGCCAGCAGTCGCACCTTGAGTTCACCCCTCCACTTT
TRBD2	NA	TRBV5-4	TRBJ2-5	CASSLKLAGVETQYF	TGTGCCAGCAGCTTGAAACTAGCGGGAGTTGAGACCCAGTACTTC
TRBD2	NA	TRBV5-1	TRBJ2-5	CASKEGRGQETQYF	TGCGCCAGCAAAGAGGGGAGGGGACAAGAGACCCAGTACTTC
NA	NA	TRBV5-1	TRBJ1-2	CASSLGAGGNYGYTF	TGCGCCAGCAGCTTGGGGGCCGGGGGTAACTATGGCTACACCTTC
TRBD1	NA	TRBV5-6	TRBJ1-1	CASSLERGRGTEAFF	TGTGCCAGCAGCTTGGAGAGGGGGCGAGGCACTGAAGCTTTCTTT
NA	NA	TRBV19	TRBJ2-2	CASSPAAGRRIGELFF	TGTGCCAGTAGTCCCGCCGCGGGGCGTCGTATTGGGGAGCTGTTTTTT
NA	NA	TRBV6-6	TRBJ2-7	CASSYYSGNEQYF	TGTGCCAGCAGTTACTATTCAGGGAACGAGCAGTACTTC
TRBD1	once	TRBV10-1	TRBJ1-1	CASPRQGGWNTEAFF	TGCGCCAGCCCCAGACAGGGAGGCTGGAACACTGAAGCTTTCTTT
NA	NA	TRBV30	TRBJ1-4	CAWRGQGNEKLFF	TGTGCCTGGAGGGGTCAGGGAAACGAAAAACTGTTTTTT
TRBD2	NA	TRBV7-9	TRBJ2-7	CASSLDAAGEKQYF	TGTGCCAGCAGCTTAGATGCAGCGGGAGAGAAGCAGTACTTC
NA	NA	TRBV19	TRBJ1-2	CASDPQGHLDYGYTF	TGTGCCAGCGATCCTCAGGGTCACCTGGACTATGGCTACACCTTC
NA	NA	TRBV29-1	TRBJ1-5	CSVGETLVGPQHF	TGCAGCGTTGGAGAGACACTCGTAGGGCCCCAGCATTTT
NA	NA	TRBV19	TRBJ1-1	CASSAVPNTEAFF	TGTGCCAGTAGTGCAGTTCCGAACACTGAAGCTTTCTTT
TRBD1	NA	TRBV6-5	TRBJ1-6	CASSRGQGAVSPLHF	TGTGCCAGCAGCCGCGGACAGGGGGCGGTTTCACCCCTCCACTTT
NA	NA	TRBV13	TRBJ2-5	CASSLSSSAQETQYF	TGTGCCAGCAGCTTATCTTCTAGCGCACAAGAGACCCAGTACTTC
NA	once	TRBV12-2	TRBJ2-7	CASHRPGQVTYEQYF	TGTGCAAGTCACAGACCGGGACAGGTAACCTACGAGCAGTACTTC
TRBD2	once	TRBV10-3	TRBJ2-1	CAISLLAGVVAGGNEQFF	TGTGCCATCAGTTTACTAGCGGGAGTAGTGGCAGGTGGCAATGAGCAGTTCTTC
NA	NA	TRBV2	TRBJ1-2	CASSEGGNYGYTF	TGTGCCAGCAGTGAAGGGGGTAACTATGGCTACACCTTC
NA	NA	TRBV18	TRBJ1-4	CASSPERAEKLFF	TGTGCCAGCTCACCCGAAAGGGCGGAAAAACTGTTTTTT
TRBD1	NA	TRBV25-1	TRBJ2-2	CASSGQGGTGELFF	TGTGCCAGCAGTGGACAGGGTGGGACCGGGGAGCTGTTTTTT
NA	NA	TRBV7-8	TRBJ2-1	CASSLGGFSPYNEQFF	TGTGCCAGCAGCTTAGGCGGGTTTTCACCCTACAATGAGCAGTTCTTC
TRBD1	NA	TRBV7-2	TRBJ1-1	CASSLVQGTEAFF	TGTGCCAGCAGCTTAGTACAGGGGACTGAAGCTTTCTTT
NA	NA	TRBV30	TRBJ2-7	CAWSAGREQYF	TGTGCCTGGAGTGCGGGTAGGGAGCAGTACTTC
TRBD2	NA	TRBV5-1	TRBJ2-7	CASRTLAGGLGEQYF	TGCGCCAGCAGGACACTAGCGGGAGGGCTGGGGGAGCAGTACTTC
TRBD1	NA	TRBV2	TRBJ2-7	CASSDRVALYEQYF	TGTGCCAGCAGCGACAGGGTAGCTTTGTACGAGCAGTACTTC
NA	NA	TRBV10-3	TRBJ2-3	CAIQDSIASTDTQYF	TGTGCCATCCAGGATTCAATAGCTAGCACAGATACGCAGTATTTT
TRBD2	NA	TRBV4-1	TRBJ2-1	CASSPLLAGGRNEQFF	TGCGCCAGCAGCCCCTTACTAGCGGGGGGGCGGAATGAGCAGTTCTTC
NA	NA	TRBV13	TRBJ1-2	CASSVQELSYGYTF	TGTGCCAGCAGCGTCCAGGAGTTATCCTATGGCTACACCTTC
NA	NA	TRBV4-1	TRBJ1-4	CASSLGRGGDEKLFF	TGCGCCAGCAGCTTAGGGAGGGGCGGGGATGAAAAACTGTTTTTT
TRBD1	NA	TRBV18	TRBJ2-5	CASSPTGSQTQYF	TGTGCCAGCTCACCGACAGGGTCGCAGACCCAGTACTTC
TRBD1	NA	TRBV2	TRBJ1-4	CASGGQGGEKLFF	TGTGCCAGCGGGGGACAGGGAGGGGAAAAACTGTTTTTT
TRBD1	NA	TRBV10-3	TRBJ1-1	CAISEREAGGTEAFF	TGTGCCATCAGTGAGAGGGAGGCAGGGGGAACTGAAGCTTTCTTT
NA	NA	TRBV9	TRBJ2-1	CASSASGHEQFF	TGTGCCAGCAGCGCATCAGGTCATGAGCAGTTCTTC
TRBD2	NA	TRBV5-5	TRBJ2-5	CASRPRRLAVQETQYF	TGTGCCAGCAGACCCCGGCGACTAGCGGTTCAAGAGACCCAGTACTTC
TRBD1	NA	TRBV10-3	TRBJ1-1	CASSPQGGVEAFF	TGTGCCAGCAGTCCACAGGGGGGCGTTGAAGCTTTCTTT
NA	NA	TRBV30	TRBJ1-4	CAWSGAGTTTNEKLFF	TGTGCCTGGAGTGGAGCCGGGACAACAACTAATGAAAAACTGTTTTTT
TRBD1	NA	TRBV28	TRBJ1-1	CASGDYGQGTFF	TGTGCCAGCGGTGATTATGGACAGGGAACTTTCTTT
NA	once	TRBV7-9	TRBJ1-3	CALEIPTYYSGNTIYF	TGTGCCCTAGAAATACCAACATACTACTCTGGAAACACCATATATTTT
NA	NA	TRBV6-5	TRBJ1-3	CASSLLLGSAGNTIYF	TGTGCCAGCAGTTTACTCCTAGGCTCGGCTGGAAACACCATATATTTT
NA	NA	TRBV9	TRBJ2-3	CASSPIGTRTDTQYF	TGTGCCAGCAGCCCAATTGGGACTCGCACAGATACGCAGTATTTT